This TCR beta chain was captured in a study of blood T cell dynamics during melanoma immunotherapy (dated by TCRdb to between 2020 and 2021). Study-wide context: The patients had metastatic melanoma and were given first-line pembrolizumab or nivolumab plus ipilimumab as standard of care in the United Kingdom. To identify early correlates of response, the study profiled peripheral T cell receptor repertoires in patients with metastatic melanoma before and after one cycle of checkpoint inhibitor therapy. The training cohort consisted of consecutive patients, while an additional independent group of patients from the same centre was pooled to form an external validation set. Points the paper makes about the study in general: The relatively small sample size was acknowledged as potentially limiting generalization of the results. Whether the T cell clones driving repertoire changes were melanoma-specific or reflected general immune activation could not be determined in the study. A bifurcated reorganization of the PBMC repertoire at W3, with increased clonality or increased diversity, was observed in patients who later achieved disease control, unlike in progressors.

Every bulk PBMC sample was loaded with the same fixed amount of 350 ng of DNA. TCR beta CDR3 sequences were amplified from genomic DNA using the immunoSEQ TCRb Assay kit according to manufacturer instructions. The KAPA Library Quantification Kit for Illumina platforms was used to quantify pooled libraries by qPCR. Pooled libraries were sequenced on an Illumina NextSeq 500, clustered at roughly 0.55-1.2 pM. As for how the authors treated the data: TCR data were analyzed using immunoSEQ ANALYZER and the R LymphoSeq package. A rearrangement efficiency score was calculated as productive divided by the sum of productive and non-productive CDR3 sequences. Clonality was measured with the Gini coefficient and diversity with the Renyi index at alpha=1, and both measures were compared pairwise between timepoints within each patient. Clonal relatedness, based on an edit distance of 3, and repertoire similarity, based on the Bhattacharyya coefficient, were both computed in LymphoSeq. To classify response, a linear discriminant analysis based on week-3 changes in clonality and diversity was built with the R MASS and caret packages. TCRdb took this table from immuneACCESS and kept in-frame rearrangements with V and J called. Such tables lack part of the clones; where checked against another copy, unresolved V genes explain under half of the gap, and the rest is unexplained. V and J calls and clone size are given by that table; D and trimming were obtained from the DNA. The sample table records 10,000 to 13,000 clones; around 87% of these occur just once. The top ten hold approximately 6.9% of the sample.

V has 0 bases trimmed and J has 2 bases trimmed; junction bases matching no gene number 3. The CDR1 and CDR2 encoded by the germline V gene are SNHLY and FYNNEI. The CDR3 holds 16 amino acids from the cysteine to the phenylalanine. Here the CDR3 DNA is all that survives: 48 bases in frame from base 1. The sample's time point, from its label and the paper: week 3, after first cycle of checkpoint inhibitor. Blood was sampled before treatment (T0) and at week 3 (W3), after the first cycle of checkpoint blockade. Except for a couple of patients with rapid clinical progression, response was assessed 12 weeks after the first infusion by RECIST 1.1; disease control meant complete response, partial response or stable disease. Patients were not eligible if they had prior systemic cancer treatment, concomitant immunosuppressant therapy or synchronous other active malignancies. TCR beta was sequenced in both bulk PBMC and plasma cell-free DNA in order to track circulating cells as well as T cell turnover. PBMC were isolated from blood with Lymphoprep and SepMate tubes, followed by red cell lysis. QIAamp DNA Blood Mini kits were used to extract DNA from both PBMC and sorted T cell subsets.

With respect to this clone: This receptor's antigen is unknown. The sample holds no much larger clone one base away, and base qualities are not on file.

The sequence was obtained from a human donor with melanoma. Source: blood, taken from a patient treated with checkpoint blockade. The sequence links TRBV2 to TRBJ2-5, and 10 junctional nucleotides match TRBD2. The CDR3 reads as follows: CASSEAPAGGQETQYF. DNA sequence: TGTGCCAGCAGTGAAGCCCCAGCGGGGGGGCAAGAGACCCAGTACTTC.